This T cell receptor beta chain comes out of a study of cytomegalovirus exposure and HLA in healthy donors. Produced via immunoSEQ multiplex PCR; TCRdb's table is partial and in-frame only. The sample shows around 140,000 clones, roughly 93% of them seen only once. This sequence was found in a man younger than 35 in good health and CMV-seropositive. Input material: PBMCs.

The CDR3 protein is CASSPGEDNTGELFF. The CDR3 DNA reads TGTGCCAGCAGCCCGGGGGAAGATAACACCGGGGAGCTGTTTTTT. The V call is TRBV12-1, the J call TRBJ2-2; the table's D call, TRBD2, has no DNA check behind it. TRBV12-1 is labeled a pseudogene. The CDR3 contains 15 residues.